The 7 T cell receptor beta chains below were found in one sample sequenced in a study of shared clonotypes between healthy human individuals. Sequenced by immunoSEQ multiplex PCR; TCRdb stores in-frame clones only, minus some. The repertoire has 740,000 or so clones, approximately 73% of them found once; the top ten carry around 2%. Material: memory CD4+ T cells sorted from blood. Subset: CD45RA-negative fraction. The receptor set was obtained from a woman in her 30s in good health.

The chain employs TRBV27 and TRBJ2-5, with 12 bases matching TRBD1. The CDR3 covers 17 residues. Trimming removed 4 bases from V and 3 bases from J; junction bases left unmatched: 9. Germline loops: CDR1 MNHEY, CDR2 SMNVEV (reference sequence). Written as DNA, the CDR3 is TGTGCCAGCAGTTCAATCGGGGGGACAGGGGGCAAAGAGACCCAGTACTTC. It specifies CASSSIGGTGGKETQYF.

The genes are TRBV28 and TRBJ1-1; 9 bases agree with TRBD1. The CDR3 length is 16 residues. Germline loops: CDR1 MDHEN, CDR2 SYDVKM. Trimming removed 3 bases from V and 8 bases from J; junction bases left unmatched: 13. The CDR3 DNA is TGTGCCAGCAGTTTTTCCGGACAGGGGCTTCCGAGCGAAGCTTTCTTT. Translated: CASSFSGQGLPSEAFF.

This chain joins TRBV10-3 and TRBJ2-7, with 7 bases identical to TRBD1. With V trimmed by 4 bases and J by 3 bases, 9 bases remained unmatched. This CDR3 region has 15 residues. The V gene's germline CDR1 is ENHRY and CDR2 SYGVKD. CDR3 nucleotides: TGTGCCATCAGTGCTGCGAAACAGGGGATCTACGAGCAGTACTTC. This translates into CAISAAKQGIYEQYF.

The V and J genes are TRBV27 and TRBJ2-7; TRBD2 matches at 8 bases. The CDR3 extends over 15 amino acids. Losses at the gene ends were 6 bases for V and 2 bases for J; bases not matched to a gene: 9. Per the germline V gene, CDR1 is MNHEY and CDR2 is SMNVEV (reference sequence). CDR3 amino acids: CASSFFGGRTYEQYF. The DNA of the CDR3 is TGTGCCAGCAGCTTCTTCGGCGGGAGGACCTACGAGCAGTACTTC.

The J gene is TRBJ2-2, the V gene TRBV19; possible D gene TRBD1, 5 bases. The V and J ends lost 8 bases and 5 bases respectively, with 15 bases between them. Germline loops: CDR1 LNHDA, CDR2 SQIVND (reference sequence). There are 14 residues in the CDR3. CDR3 bases: TGTGCCAGTGGGGCGTCTACCTTGACCGGGGAGCTGTTTTTT. The encoded protein is CASGASTLTGELFF.

This clone came up a few times. Different DNA sequences within this sample yield the same CDR3. The chain carries TRBV5-1 and TRBJ2-2; 8 bases are shared with TRBD1. The V and J ends lost 2 bases and 5 bases, in that order; junction bases with no gene match: 5. Germline CDR1 and CDR2: SGHRS and YFSETQ. The CDR3 length is 15 residues. For the CDR3, the DNA is TGCGCCAGCAGCTTAAGGACAGGGAATACCGGGGAGCTGTTTTTT. Translation gives CASSLRTGNTGELFF.

The CDR3 loop is CASSDSGDSYNEQFF. The CDR3, as DNA: TGTGCCAGCAGCGATAGCGGGGACTCCTACAATGAGCAGTTCTTC. The gene calls are TRBV9 and TRBJ2-1; TRBD2 aligns across 8 bases. Germline V gives CDR1 SGDLS, CDR2 YYNGEE. This CDR3 is built from 15 residues. V lost 3 bases and J lost 0; bases outside the gene matches: 2.